This T cell receptor (beta chain) was documented in a study of cytomegalovirus exposure and HLA in healthy donors. PCR amplification relied on 60 Vbeta primers (plus 13 Jbeta primers). TCRdb's table, derived via immunoSEQ multiplex PCR, lists solely in-frame clones and lacks some. The sample lists some 67,000 clones, roughly 80% occurring once. This clone was counted once. Its cognate antigen is unknown. Regarding the study as a whole: In all likelihood, a cluster of highly shared sequence variants was a sequencing artifact. Most TCR sequences were uncommon, yet certain public TCRs appeared in many donors. When a later analysis compared HLA-associated TCR beta chains with equally common others, the HLA-associated chains turned out to be more clonally expanded and to have lower generation probabilities. Reportedly, diagnosis of cytomegalovirus status by the classifier showed high specificity and sensitivity.

The V and J ends lost 4 bases and 5 bases, in that order; junction bases with no gene match: 6. CDR3 length equals 14 residues. Germline V CDR1 and CDR2: SQVTM, ANQGSEA. This sequence originates from a man in his 60s in good health and CMV-seropositive. The chain has TRBV29-1 and TRBJ2-1, with 9 bases that match TRBD2. Sequencing was performed on PBMCs. The CDR3 loop is CSVVAGTSNNEQFF. CDR3 DNA sequence: TGCAGCGTTGTAGCTGGGACTAGCAACAATGAGCAGTTCTTC.